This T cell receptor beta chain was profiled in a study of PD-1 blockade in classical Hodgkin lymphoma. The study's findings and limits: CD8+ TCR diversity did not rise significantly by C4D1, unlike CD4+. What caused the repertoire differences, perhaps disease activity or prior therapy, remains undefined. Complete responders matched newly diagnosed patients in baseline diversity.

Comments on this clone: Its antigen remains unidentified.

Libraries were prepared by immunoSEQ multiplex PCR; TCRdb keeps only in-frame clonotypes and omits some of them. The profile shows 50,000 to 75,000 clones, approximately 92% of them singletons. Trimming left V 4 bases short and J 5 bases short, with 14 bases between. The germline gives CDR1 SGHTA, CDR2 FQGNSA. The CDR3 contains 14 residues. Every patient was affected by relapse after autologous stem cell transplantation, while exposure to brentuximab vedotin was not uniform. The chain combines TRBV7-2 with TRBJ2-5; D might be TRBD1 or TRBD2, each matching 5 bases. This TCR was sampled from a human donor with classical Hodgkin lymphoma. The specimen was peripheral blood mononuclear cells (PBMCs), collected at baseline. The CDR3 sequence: CASSWTPRGETQYF. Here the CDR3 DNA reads TGTGCCAGCAGCTGGACACCACGGGGTGAGACCCAGTACTTC.